A selection of T cell receptor beta chains follows, all from one sample in a study of beta chain features in type 1 diabetes. Clones were sequenced by immunoSEQ multiplex PCR, and TCRdb holds only the in-frame ones, with some missing. The data hold 350,000 to 450,000 clones, with roughly 16% observed a single time. Sequencing was performed on naive CD4+ T cells from blood. These receptors all come from a woman between 18 and 29 years old in good health. CDR3s include the opening cysteine and the closing phenylalanine or tryptophan. D genes are given only for firm matches. Not every row has a clone size; where given, it reads once, few, many or a size class.

j_call | v_call | clone_size | d_call | cdr3_aa | cdr3_nt
TRBJ2-7 | TRBV12-1 | once | . | CASSSDPTAFYEQYF | TGTGCCAGCAGCTCCGATCCGACAGCGTTCTACGAGCAGTACTTC
TRBJ2-1 | TRBV7-3 | . | TRBD2 | CASSQGTSGRSNEQFF | TGTGCCAGCAGCCAAGGGACTAGCGGGAGGAGCAATGAGCAGTTCTTC
TRBJ2-1 | TRBV7-2 | few | . | CASSLARHEQFF | TGTGCCAGCAGCTTAGCGCGGCATGAGCAGTTCTTC
TRBJ1-4 | TRBV28 | . | TRBD1 | CASKDRGREKLFF | TGTGCCAGCAAGGACAGGGGGCGGGAAAAACTGTTTTTT
TRBJ2-1 | TRBV5-4 | few | TRBD2 | CASSAVGLAVYNEQFF | TGTGCCAGCAGCGCCGTGGGACTAGCGGTCTACAATGAGCAGTTCTTC
TRBJ1-2 | TRBV27 | few | . | CASSLSSGNNYGYTF | TGTGCCAGCAGTTTATCGTCAGGGAACAACTATGGCTACACCTTC
TRBJ2-1 | TRBV7-2 | . | TRBD2 | CASSLDVAGGYNEQFF | TGTGCCAGCAGCTTAGATGTCGCGGGAGGCTACAATGAGCAGTTCTTC
TRBJ2-5 | TRBV30 | . | . | CAWSVEAGGKTQYF | TGTGCCTGGAGTGTAGAGGCAGGGGGGAAGACCCAGTACTTC
TRBJ1-5 | TRBV11-2 | . | . | CASRRNGNQPQHF | TGTGCCAGCAGAAGAAACGGTAATCAGCCCCAGCATTTT
TRBJ2-3 | TRBV6-5 | few | TRBD1 | CASSYAGTGRTDTQYF | TGTGCCAGCAGTTATGCCGGGACAGGGCGTACAGATACGCAGTATTTT
TRBJ2-1 | TRBV28 | . | . | CASSLHPEHFF | TGTGCCAGCAGTTTACATCCGGAGCACTTCTTC
TRBJ1-1 | TRBV25-1 | few | TRBD1 | CASSSGQGRNTEAFF | TGTGCCAGCTCCTCAGGACAGGGACGGAACACTGAAGCTTTCTTT
TRBJ2-2 | TRBV6-5 | . | . | CASSYYTNTGELFF | TGTGCCAGCAGTTATTACACGAACACCGGGGAGCTGTTTTTT
TRBJ2-5 | TRBV30 | . | . | CASSEIQETQYF | TGTGCCTCTTCAGAAATCCAAGAGACCCAGTACTTC
TRBJ1-3 | TRBV7-2 | . | . | CASSFTQGHSGNTIYF | TGTGCCAGCAGCTTCACACAGGGACACTCTGGAAACACCATATATTTT
TRBJ2-7 | TRBV11-2 | few | . | CASTQQGGEQYF | TGTGCCAGCACCCAACAGGGCGGCGAGCAGTACTTC
TRBJ2-1 | TRBV20-1 | . | . | CSSTSYNEQFF | TGCAGTTCGACTAGCTACAATGAGCAGTTCTTC
TRBJ2-6 | TRBV5-4 | few | TRBD1 | CASSTQNRGGGANVLTF | TGTGCCAGCAGCACACAAAACAGGGGCGGTGGGGCCAACGTCCTGACTTTC
TRBJ2-7 | TRBV7-2 | . | TRBD2 | CASSFTSGMIYEQYF | TGTGCCAGCAGCTTTACTAGCGGGATGATCTACGAGCAGTACTTC
TRBJ2-7 | TRBV30 | once | . | CTWNPSARAHEQYF | TGTACCTGGAACCCATCGGCCAGGGCCCACGAGCAGTACTTC
TRBJ1-1 | TRBV27 | . | . | CASSLNGGRLNTEAFF | TGTGCCAGCAGTTTGAATGGGGGCAGACTGAACACTGAAGCTTTCTTT
TRBJ1-4 | TRBV30 | . | . | CAWSVGALTTNEKLFF | TGTGCCTGGAGTGTAGGGGCACTTACAACTAATGAAAAACTGTTTTTT
TRBJ2-3 | TRBV13 | . | TRBD2 | CASSLTLRTSGADTQYF | TGTGCCAGCAGCCTTACACTTCGGACTAGCGGAGCAGATACGCAGTATTTT
TRBJ2-1 | TRBV25-1 | . | . | CASSPLHEQFF | TGTGCCAGCAGTCCCCTTCATGAGCAGTTCTTC
TRBJ2-3 | TRBV10-3 | few | TRBD2 | CAISGTSGRVGDTQYF | TGTGCCATCAGTGGGACTAGCGGGAGGGTTGGAGATACGCAGTATTTT
TRBJ2-7 | TRBV27 | few | TRBD2 | CASREGLAGRGWSYEQYF | TGTGCCAGCAGGGAGGGACTAGCGGGTCGTGGTTGGAGCTACGAGCAGTACTTC
TRBJ2-5 | TRBV4-2 | few | TRBD2 | CASSQGPRREGGETQYF | TGTGCCAGCAGCCAAGGACCGCGGCGGGAGGGAGGAGAGACCCAGTACTTC
TRBJ1-3 | TRBV30 | . | . | CAWRPGPGNTIYF | TGTGCCTGGAGGCCAGGTCCTGGAAACACCATATATTTT
TRBJ2-1 | TRBV7-3 | few | . | CASSLRRGGGDEQFF | TGTGCCAGCAGCTTAAGGCGTGGGGGAGGCGATGAGCAGTTCTTC
TRBJ2-5 | TRBV10-1 | few | . | CASSEYRRETQYF | TGCGCCAGCAGTGAGTATAGGCGGGAGACCCAGTACTTC
TRBJ2-3 | TRBV30 | . | . | CAWRQISGASTDTQYF | TGTGCCTGGAGGCAAATTAGCGGCGCTAGCACAGATACGCAGTATTTT
TRBJ1-1 | TRBV20-1 | . | . | CSARDLVEAFF | TGCAGTGCTAGAGATTTAGTAGAAGCTTTCTTT
TRBJ2-1 | TRBV15 | few | TRBD2 | CATSKGGTSRSEQFF | TGTGCCACCAGCAAGGGGGGGACTAGTCGGAGTGAGCAGTTCTTC
TRBJ1-2 | TRBV28 | . | TRBD1 | CASSLSGSGTGGYGYTF | TGTGCCAGCAGTTTATCGGGCTCCGGGACAGGGGGCTATGGCTACACCTTC
TRBJ2-3 | TRBV27 | . | . | CASSLSLRFTDTQYF | TGTGCCAGCAGTTTATCGCTTCGGTTCACAGATACGCAGTATTTT
TRBJ2-7 | TRBV9 | once | . | CASSRWGDDYEQYF | TGTGCCAGCAGCCGGTGGGGGGATGACTACGAGCAGTACTTC
TRBJ2-7 | TRBV11-1 | few | . | CASSFGRGREQYF | TGTGCCAGCAGCTTCGGCCGGGGAAGAGAGCAGTACTTC
TRBJ1-1 | TRBV30 | . | . | CAWKYMNTEAFF | TGTGCCTGGAAATACATGAACACTGAAGCTTTCTTT
TRBJ2-4 | TRBV28 | . | TRBD2 | CASSPGTSGRSHIQYF | TGTGCCAGCAGTCCTGGGACTAGCGGGAGAAGTCACATTCAGTACTTC
TRBJ2-2 | TRBV29-1 | few | TRBD1 | CSVTGQGANTGELFF | TGCAGCGTTACAGGTCAGGGGGCGAACACCGGGGAGCTGTTTTTT
TRBJ2-2 | TRBV5-4 | . | TRBD2 | CASSFGGTSSTGELFF | TGTGCCAGCAGCTTCGGTGGGACTAGCAGTACCGGGGAGCTGTTTTTT